The 2 T cell receptor beta chains given below trace back to one sample, sequenced in a study of blood T cell repertoires in COVID-19 (dated by TCRdb to about 2020). Library generation was performed with the immunoSEQ multiplex PCR assay. TCRdb holds this immuneACCESS table with in-frame rearrangements only. Some clones are missing; in checked studies, unresolved V genes explain under half, and the rest has no known cause. The sample yields around 78,000 clones; around 74% were counted once. Of the sample, over 9.5% is held by the ten largest clones. The material sequenced was peripheral blood. The receptors originated from a human donor in a cohort sampled during active COVID-19.

The table lists this clone with a few counts. The chain has TRBV14 and TRBJ2-7; the match to TRBD2 covers 15 bases. CDR1 is SGHDN, CDR2 FVKESK, per germline. V lost 4 bases to trimming and J lost 7 bases; unmatched junction nucleotides: 2. This CDR3 spans 14 amino acids. This CDR3 reads CASSPGLAGGEQYF. CDR3 nucleotide sequence: TGTGCCAGCAGCCCAGGACTAGCGGGAGGGGAGCAGTACTTC. Filled out from reference TRBV14 and TRBJ2-7, the complete variable domain reads EAGVTQFPSHSVIEKGQTVTLRCDPISGHDNLYWYRRVMGKEIKFLLHFVKESKQDESGMPNNRFLAERTGGTYSTLKVQPAELEDSGVYFCASSPGLAGGEQYFGPGTRLTVT.

V gene TRBV6-2 or TRBV6-3 combines with J gene TRBJ1-5, with 7 positions matching TRBD1. This CDR3 comprises 16 residues. Germline CDR1 and CDR2: MNHEY and SVGEGT. V shed 2 bases, J shed 0 bases, and the junction held 4 bases outside the gene matches. The DNA of the CDR3 is TGTGCCAGCAGTTACGGACAGGTCTATAGCAATCAGCCCCAGCATTTT. It translates to CASSYGQVYSNQPQHF.